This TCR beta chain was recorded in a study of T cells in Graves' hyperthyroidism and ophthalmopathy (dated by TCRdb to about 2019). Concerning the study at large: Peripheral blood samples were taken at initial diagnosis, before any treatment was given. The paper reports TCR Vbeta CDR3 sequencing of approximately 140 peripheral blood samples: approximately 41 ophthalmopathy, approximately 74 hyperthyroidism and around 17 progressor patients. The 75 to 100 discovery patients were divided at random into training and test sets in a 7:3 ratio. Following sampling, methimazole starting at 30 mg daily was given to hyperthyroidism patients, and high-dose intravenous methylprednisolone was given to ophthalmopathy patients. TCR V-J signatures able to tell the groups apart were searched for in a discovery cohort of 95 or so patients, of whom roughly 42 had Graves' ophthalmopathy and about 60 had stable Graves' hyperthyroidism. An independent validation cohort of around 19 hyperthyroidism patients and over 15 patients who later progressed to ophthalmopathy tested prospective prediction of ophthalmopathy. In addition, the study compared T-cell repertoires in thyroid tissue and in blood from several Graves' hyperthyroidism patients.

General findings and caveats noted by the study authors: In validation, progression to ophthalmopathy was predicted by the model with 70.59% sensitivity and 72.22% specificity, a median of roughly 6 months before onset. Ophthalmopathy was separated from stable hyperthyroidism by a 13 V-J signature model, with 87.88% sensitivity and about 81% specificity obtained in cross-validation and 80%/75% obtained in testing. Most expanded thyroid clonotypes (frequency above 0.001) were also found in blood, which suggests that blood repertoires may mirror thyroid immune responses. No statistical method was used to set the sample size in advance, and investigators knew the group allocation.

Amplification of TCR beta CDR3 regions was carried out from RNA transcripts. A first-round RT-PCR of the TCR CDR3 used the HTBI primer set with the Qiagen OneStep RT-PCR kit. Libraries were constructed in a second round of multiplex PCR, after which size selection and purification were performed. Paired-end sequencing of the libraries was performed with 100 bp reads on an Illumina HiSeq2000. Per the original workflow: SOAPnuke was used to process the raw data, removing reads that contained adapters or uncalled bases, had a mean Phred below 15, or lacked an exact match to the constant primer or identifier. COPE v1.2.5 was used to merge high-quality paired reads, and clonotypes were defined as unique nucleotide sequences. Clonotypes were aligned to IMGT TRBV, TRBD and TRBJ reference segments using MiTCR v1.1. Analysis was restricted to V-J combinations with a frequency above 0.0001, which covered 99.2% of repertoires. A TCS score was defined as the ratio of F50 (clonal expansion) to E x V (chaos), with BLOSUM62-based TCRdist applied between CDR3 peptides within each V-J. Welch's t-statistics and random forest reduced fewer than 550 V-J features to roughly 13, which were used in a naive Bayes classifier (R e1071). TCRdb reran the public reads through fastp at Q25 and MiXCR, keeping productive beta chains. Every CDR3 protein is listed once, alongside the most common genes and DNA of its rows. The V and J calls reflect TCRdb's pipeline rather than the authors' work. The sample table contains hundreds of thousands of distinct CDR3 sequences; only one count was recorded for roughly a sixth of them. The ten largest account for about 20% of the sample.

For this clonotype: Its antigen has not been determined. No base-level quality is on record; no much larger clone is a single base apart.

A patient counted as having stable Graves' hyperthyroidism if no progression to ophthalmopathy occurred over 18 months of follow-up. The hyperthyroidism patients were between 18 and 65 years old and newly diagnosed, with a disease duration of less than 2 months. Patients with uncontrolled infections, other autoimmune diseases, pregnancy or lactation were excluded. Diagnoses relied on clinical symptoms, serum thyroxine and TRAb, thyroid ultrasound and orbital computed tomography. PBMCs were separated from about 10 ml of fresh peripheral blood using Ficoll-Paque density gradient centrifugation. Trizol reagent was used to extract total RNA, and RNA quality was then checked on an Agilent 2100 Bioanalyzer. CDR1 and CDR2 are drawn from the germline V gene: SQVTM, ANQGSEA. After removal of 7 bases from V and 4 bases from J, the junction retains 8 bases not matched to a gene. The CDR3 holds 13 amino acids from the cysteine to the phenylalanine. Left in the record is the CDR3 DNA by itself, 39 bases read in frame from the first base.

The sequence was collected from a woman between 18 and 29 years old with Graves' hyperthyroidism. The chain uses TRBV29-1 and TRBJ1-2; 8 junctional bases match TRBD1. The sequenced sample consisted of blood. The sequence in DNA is TGCAGCGCTACCCGGGACAGGACCTATGGCTACACCTTC. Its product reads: CSATRDRTYGYTF.